This TCR beta chain was obtained from a study of T cells in Graves' hyperthyroidism and ophthalmopathy. Authors of the study amplified TCR beta CDR3 regions from RNA transcripts. The TCR CDR3 was amplified in a first-round RT-PCR using the HTBI primer set. A single record per CDR3 protein comes from TCRdb applying MiXCR to the multiplex PCR reads. Seen here are hundreds of thousands of distinct CDR3 sequences, 30% to 40% observed once, and the top ten hold roughly 30%. The ends were cut back, 2 bases at V and 1 base at J, with 9 bases in the middle. Looked up from germline, CDR1 is ENHRY and CDR2 is SYGVKD. The CDR3 length is 14 residues. A lack of ophthalmopathy progression within 18 months defined stable Graves' hyperthyroidism. Patients were excluded for uncontrolled infection, other autoimmune disease, pregnancy or lactation.

The rearrangement uses TRBV10-3 and TRBJ2-7; D possibly corresponds to TRBD1 (6 bases). This receptor was identified in a woman between 40 and 55 years old with Graves' hyperthyroidism. The sample was blood. The CDR3 DNA reads as TGTGCCATCAGTGAGGGACAGCCATCCTACGAGCAGTACTTC. Translation: CAISEGQPSYEQYF.